These 27 T cell receptor beta chains originate from one sample sequenced in a study of T cell responses to AZD1222 COVID-19 vaccine. The assay was immunoSEQ multiplex PCR, and TCRdb's table has in-frame clones only and misses some. The sample includes fewer than 150,000 clones, around nine tenths of them seen just once. Sequenced here: peripheral blood, sampled on day 0 of AZD1222 vaccination. The receptor set was obtained from an adult in good health.

This clone was detected only once. This chain joins TRBV24-1 and TRBJ1-1; TRBD1 matches 7 bases. The CDR3 consists of 14 residues. The V and J ends lost 6 bases and 1 base, in that order; junction bases with no gene match: 4. Germline V gives CDR1 KGHDR, CDR2 SFDVKD. CDR3 DNA sequence: TGTGCCACCAGTCCAAGGACAGGGAACACTGAAGCTTTCTTT. Translation gives CATSPRTGNTEAFF.

This sequence joins TRBV6-1 and TRBJ2-7; TRBD1 is a possible D gene (5 bases). The CDR3 is 14 residues long. Germline V gene data show CDR1 as MNHNS and CDR2 as SASEGT. The V gene lost 3 bases and the J gene lost 5 bases, with 14 bases spanning the gap. This chain's CDR3 is CASSESREGDEQYF. The CDR3 DNA sequence: TGTGCCAGCAGTGAGTCCAGGGAAGGGGACGAGCAGTACTTC.

Worth noting for this clone: In the same sample, other DNA sequences code for this CDR3. The chain recombines TRBV24-1 with TRBJ1-3; D remains ambiguous. Germline loops: CDR1 KGHDR, CDR2 SFDVKD. The CDR3 is 12 amino acids. V was shortened by 4 bases and J by 1 base, with 1 base between the two germline ends. CDR3 residues: CATSESGNTIYF. The CDR3 DNA is TGTGCCACCAGTGAGTCTGGAAACACCATATATTTT.

The chain combines TRBV7-2 with TRBJ2-2; no definite D call. The germline V gene has CDR1 SGHTA and CDR2 FQGNSA. Trimming removed 5 bases from V and 5 bases from J, with 3 bases in between. The CDR3 is made up of 11 amino acids. CDR3 sequence: CASSRTGELFF. CDR3 in DNA: TGTGCCAGCAGCCGGACCGGGGAGCTGTTTTTT.

The CDR3 nucleotides read TGTGCCAGTAGCCGACAGGCGGACTTTGGGAGCTCTTATAGCAATCAGCCCCAGCATTTT. This gives the protein CASSRQADFGSSYSNQPQHF. This rearrangement joins TRBV19 to TRBJ1-5; a possible D gene is TRBD1 (6 bases). Germline V gene lookup returns CDR1 LNHDA and CDR2 SQIVND (reference sequence). The CDR3 covers 20 residues. V was clipped by 6 bases and J by 0 bases, with 27 bases between them.

The chain employs TRBV7-9 and TRBJ2-3; tentatively, D is TRBD1 or TRBD2 (5 bases each). From germline, CDR1 is SEHNR and CDR2 FQNEAQ (reference sequence). Trimming pared 4 bases from V and 5 bases from J, leaving 13 bases between. This CDR3 region has 14 residues. The CDR3 nucleotides are TGTGCCAGCAGCTCAAGCGGACATCTAGATACGCAGTATTTT. Translation gives CASSSSGHLDTQYF.

This clone appeared once. The J gene is TRBJ2-1, the V gene TRBV5-1; D is perhaps TRBD1 or TRBD2 (5 bases each). Germline V gene sequence: CDR1 SGHRS, CDR2 YFSETQ. Trimming pared 0 bases from V and 11 bases from J, leaving 18 bases between. The CDR3 is made up of 15 amino acids. The CDR3 protein is CASSLEVGATGKQFF. The CDR3 bases are TGCGCCAGCAGCTTGGAGGTCGGGGCCACCGGGAAGCAGTTCTTC.

The chain uses TRBV7-7 and TRBJ2-3, with D possibly TRBD1 on 6 matching bases. CDR3 size: 16 residues. CDR1 and CDR2 (germline): SSHAT, FNYEAQ (reference sequence). V was trimmed by 1 base and J by 6 bases, leaving 17 bases between them. The CDR3: CASSLVVAGAGDTQYF. The CDR3 nucleotides read TGTGCCAGCAGCTTAGTTGTGGCAGGGGCAGGGGATACGCAGTATTTT.

This chain joins TRBV6-6 and TRBJ2-5; D is tentatively TRBD1 or TRBD2 (5 bases each). This CDR3 is 14 amino acids long. V lost 2 bases to trimming and J lost 5 bases, with 12 bases between them. Germline V CDR1 and CDR2: MNHNY, SVGAGI (reference sequence). The CDR3 coding sequence is TGTGCCAGCAGTTACCCAGGAGAGGGGGAGACCCAGTACTTC. Amino acids: CASSYPGEGETQYF.

This clone was seen a single time. V usage is TRBV19 and J usage is TRBJ1-6; D is unresolved. V was clipped by 0 bases and J by 6 bases, with 6 bases between them. This CDR3 has 14 residues. Per the germline V gene, CDR1 is LNHDA and CDR2 is SQIVND (reference sequence). CDR3 in amino acids: CASSIEGLNSPLHF. The CDR3 region has the DNA TGTGCCAGTAGTATAGAGGGCCTTAATTCACCCCTCCACTTT.

This clone occurred once. The V and J genes are TRBV29-1 and TRBJ2-5, with D possibly matching TRBD2 (6 bases). The ends were cut back, 4 bases at V and 1 base at J, with 16 bases in the middle. The CDR3 covers 15 residues. Germline V gene lookup returns CDR1 SQVTM and CDR2 ANQGSEA. The CDR3 protein is CSVAAGGMVQETQYF. The DNA for the CDR3 is TGCAGCGTTGCGGCAGGAGGGATGGTCCAAGAGACCCAGTACTTC.

This clone has just one count. The V gene is TRBV4-2, the J gene TRBJ2-3, with 8 bases identical to TRBD2. Germline V gives CDR1 LGHNA, CDR2 YNFKEQ. CDR3 length: 17 amino acids. V was clipped by 3 bases and J by 4 bases; unmatched bases: 12. The CDR3 sequence: CASSQRRGVSEPDTQYF. CDR3 in DNA: TGTGCCAGCAGCCAGAGGCGGGGGGTTTCCGAGCCAGATACGCAGTATTTT.

This clone occurred once. The rearrangement uses TRBV11-2 and TRBJ2-6; D is ambiguous. The V gene's germline CDR1 is SGHAT and CDR2 FQNNGV. This CDR3 has 13 residues. V lost 3 bases to trimming and J lost 2 bases, with 2 bases between them. The CDR3 coding sequence is TGTGCCAGCAGCTTTACTGGGGCCAACGTCCTGACTTTC. This translates into CASSFTGANVLTF.

The chain carries TRBV30 and TRBJ2-1; 11 nucleotides align to TRBD2. Trimming cost V 2 bases and J 4 bases; bases outside gene matches: 1. The CDR3 is 14 residues long. Germline lookup yields CDR1 GTSNPN and CDR2 SVGIG (reference sequence). The CDR3 sequence is CAWSSSGGYNEQFF. The CDR3 bases are TGTGCCTGGAGTTCTAGCGGGGGGTACAATGAGCAGTTCTTC.

V usage is TRBV3-1 (or the pseudogene TRBV3-2) and J usage is TRBJ2-2; D remains ambiguous. Between the trimmed V and J ends, which lost 3 bases and 3 bases, there was a span of 5 bases. The length of the CDR3 is 13 residues. CDR1 and CDR2 (germline): LGHDT, YNNKEL (reference sequence). CDR3 DNA: TGTGCCAGCAGCCATTTATACACCGGGGAGCTGTTTTTT. This translates into CASSHLYTGELFF.

The J gene is TRBJ1-5, the V gene TRBV7-3; D remains unclear. This CDR3 is built from 13 residues. The germline V and J ends were trimmed by 5 bases and 7 bases, with 12 bases remaining between them. CDR1 is SGHTA and CDR2 is FQGTGA in the germline V gene. In DNA, the CDR3 is TGTGCCAGCAGCCTGACTACAGCGCAGCCCCAGCATTTT. Translation gives CASSLTTAQPQHF.

The V call is TRBV19, the J call TRBJ1-2; TRBD1 agrees at 12 bases. The CDR3 runs to 17 residues. Trimming cost V 5 bases and J 7 bases; bases outside gene matches: 14. In germline, CDR1 is LNHDA, CDR2 SQIVND (reference sequence). The CDR3 region has the DNA TGTGCCAGTAGTGTATTTATCACCGGGACAGGGGGCACTGGCTACACCTTC. Encoded protein: CASSVFITGTGGTGYTF. The variable domain in full, with the rest retrieved from reference TRBV19 and TRBJ1-2, is DGGITQSPKYLFRKEGQNVTLSCEQNLNHDAMYWYRQDPGQGLRLIYYSQIVNDFQKGDIAEGYSVSREKKESFPLTVTSAQKNPTAFYLCASSVFITGTGGTGYTFGSGTRLTVV.

The chain has TRBV7-9 and TRBJ1-1; D unresolved. Germline assignment: CDR1 SEHNR and CDR2 FQNEAQ (reference sequence). V shed 2 bases and J shed 7 bases, with 11 bases lying between them. The CDR3 has 13 residues. The CDR3 nucleotides are TGTGCCAGCAGCTTAATTTCTTCGGGTGAAGCTTTCTTT. The encoded protein is CASSLISSGEAFF.

The chain links TRBV7-9 to TRBJ1-2; D possibly corresponds to TRBD1 (5 bases). With 4 bases removed from V and 8 bases from J, the gap between germline ends came to 20 bases. The CDR3 sequence is 15 residues long. Germline V gene sequence: CDR1 SEHNR, CDR2 FQNEAQ (reference sequence). The CDR3 reads CASSSSGTALWGYTF. The CDR3 DNA sequence: TGTGCCAGCAGCTCGTCCGGGACGGCCCTTTGGGGCTACACCTTC.

This chain uses TRBV11-2 with TRBJ2-5; D not resolved. This CDR3 contains 13 residues. V was pared by 3 bases and J by 0 bases, with 5 bases between. The germline gives CDR1 SGHAT, CDR2 FQNNGV. CDR3: CASSLAHQETQYF. The CDR3 DNA sequence: TGTGCCAGCAGCTTGGCCCACCAAGAGACCCAGTACTTC.

J is TRBJ2-3 and V is TRBV7-9; weak D call: TRBD2 (5 bases). Germline CDR1 is SEHNR and CDR2 is FQNEAQ (reference sequence). Trimming took 10 bases from V and 2 from J, leaving 13 bases between them. This CDR3 comprises 13 residues. The CDR3: CATPGSATDTQYF. The CDR3 DNA sequence: TGTGCCACCCCGGGTAGCGCCACAGATACGCAGTATTTT. The full variable domain, rest sourced from reference TRBV7-9 and TRBJ2-3, is DTGVSQNPRHKITKRGQNVTFRCDPISEHNRLYWYRQTLGQGPEFLTYFQNEAQLEKSRLLSDRFSAERPKGSFSTLEIQRTEQGDSAMYLCATPGSATDTQYFGPGTRLTVL.

The V call is TRBV7-9, the J call TRBJ1-2; the match to TRBD1 covers 7 bases. Germline V gives CDR1 SEHNR, CDR2 FQNEAQ (reference sequence). The CDR3 has 13 residues. The V gene end was trimmed by 4 bases and the J gene end by 8 bases; junction bases not matched to a gene: 7. In DNA form, the CDR3 reads TGTGCCAGCAGCTCCGCAGGGGGGGGAGGCTACACCTTC. Its translation: CASSSAGGGGYTF.

The J gene is TRBJ2-1, the V gene TRBV29-1; either TRBD1 or TRBD2 may fit D (6 bases each). This CDR3 spans 11 amino acids. Per the germline V gene, CDR1 is SQVTM and CDR2 is ANQGSEA. CDR3 nucleotide sequence: TGCCGAGGGGGTAGCGGAGAAGAGCAGTTCTTC. Amino acid sequence: CRGGSGEEQFF.

The V gene is TRBV9, the J gene TRBJ1-1, with a tentative D call TRBD1 (6 bases). The V end lost 4 bases, the J end lost 0 bases, and 10 bases lay between the germline ends. This CDR3 has 14 residues. Germline CDR1 reads SGDLS; CDR2 reads YYNGEE. This CDR3 reads CASSLGHMNTEAFF. The CDR3 DNA reads as TGTGCCAGCAGCTTGGGACACATGAACACTGAAGCTTTCTTT.

J is TRBJ2-2 and V is TRBV6-6; 9 nucleotides match TRBD1. Unmatched junction bases numbered 5, after V lost 2 bases and J lost 7 bases. The germline gives CDR1 MNHNY, CDR2 SVGAGI (reference sequence). The CDR3 spans 15 residues. The CDR3 sequence: CASSYLTGGDGELFF. The CDR3, as DNA: TGTGCCAGCAGTTACCTGACAGGGGGTGACGGGGAGCTGTTTTTT.

The J gene is TRBJ1-5, the V gene TRBV18; TRBD1 aligns across 8 bases. CDR1 and CDR2 (germline): KGHSH, LQKENI. The CDR3 is 15 residues long. V shed 5 bases, J shed 3 bases, and the junction held 6 bases outside the gene matches. The CDR3 region has the DNA TGTGCCAGCTCAAAGGACAGGGACCTCAATCAGCCCCAGCATTTT. It encodes CASSKDRDLNQPQHF.

The chain is built from TRBV7-9 and TRBJ2-7; D is unresolved. Trimming removed 5 bases from V and 5 bases from J, with 10 bases in between. This CDR3 is built from 12 residues. From germline, CDR1 is SEHNR and CDR2 FQNEAQ (reference sequence). In nucleotides, the CDR3 is TGTGCCAGCAGCCCCGCCCCCCACGAGCAGTACTTC. It is translated as CASSPAPHEQYF.